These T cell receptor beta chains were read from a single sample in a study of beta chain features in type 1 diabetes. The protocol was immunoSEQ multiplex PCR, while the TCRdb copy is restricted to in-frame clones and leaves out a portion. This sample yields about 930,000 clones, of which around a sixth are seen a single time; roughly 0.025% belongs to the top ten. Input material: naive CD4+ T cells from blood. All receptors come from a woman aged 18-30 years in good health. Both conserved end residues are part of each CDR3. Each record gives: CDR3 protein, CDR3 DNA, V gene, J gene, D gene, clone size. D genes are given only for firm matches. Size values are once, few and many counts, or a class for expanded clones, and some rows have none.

CDR3 protein: CASSGPTDGELFF; CDR3 DNA: TGCGCCAGCAGCGGCCCCACCGACGGGGAGCTGTTTTTT; V gene: TRBV5-1; J gene: TRBJ2-2; D gene: .; clone size: .
CDR3 protein: CASSPRVLAEWNEQFF; CDR3 DNA: TGTGCCAGCTCACCAAGGGTCCTAGCTGAGTGGAATGAGCAGTTCTTC; V gene: TRBV18; J gene: TRBJ2-1; D gene: .; clone size: .
CDR3 protein: CASSHGLASTDTQYF; CDR3 DNA: TGCGCCAGCAGCCACGGACTAGCCAGCACAGATACGCAGTATTTT; V gene: TRBV5-1; J gene: TRBJ2-3; D gene: TRBD2; clone size: few
CDR3 protein: CASSPRLAGESDTQYF; CDR3 DNA: TGTGCCAGCTCACCCCGACTAGCGGGAGAGTCAGATACGCAGTATTTT; V gene: TRBV18; J gene: TRBJ2-3; D gene: TRBD2; clone size: few
CDR3 protein: CASSRALSDQPQHF; CDR3 DNA: TGTGCCAGCAGTAGGGCTCTGTCAGATCAGCCCCAGCATTTT; V gene: TRBV6-5; J gene: TRBJ1-5; D gene: .; clone size: .
CDR3 protein: CASSSWAGETGANVLTF; CDR3 DNA: TGTGCCAGCAGCTCGTGGGCGGGAGAAACTGGGGCCAACGTCCTGACTTTC; V gene: TRBV5-5; J gene: TRBJ2-6; D gene: TRBD2; clone size: .
CDR3 protein: CASSVPGDNEQFF; CDR3 DNA: TGTGCCAGCAGTGTACCGGGAGACAATGAGCAGTTCTTC; V gene: TRBV28; J gene: TRBJ2-1; D gene: .; clone size: .
CDR3 protein: CASSFMGDGQPQHF; CDR3 DNA: TGTGCCAGCAGCTTCATGGGGGATGGTCAGCCCCAGCATTTT; V gene: TRBV7-9; J gene: TRBJ1-5; D gene: .; clone size: .
CDR3 protein: CASSVLAGLTNEQFF; CDR3 DNA: TGTGCCAGTAGTGTCTTAGCGGGGCTAACAAATGAGCAGTTCTTC; V gene: TRBV19; J gene: TRBJ2-1; D gene: TRBD2; clone size: few
CDR3 protein: CASSPGPGYEQYF; CDR3 DNA: TGTGCCAGCAGCCCGGGACCCGGGTACGAGCAGTACTTC; V gene: TRBV4-2; J gene: TRBJ2-7; D gene: .; clone size: .
CDR3 protein: CASSPPGQGSHEQYF; CDR3 DNA: TGTGCCAGCAGTCCCCCGGGACAGGGATCCCACGAGCAGTACTTC; V gene: TRBV28; J gene: TRBJ2-7; D gene: TRBD1; clone size: few
CDR3 protein: CASNSGQASYEQYF; CDR3 DNA: TGTGCCAGCAACTCGGGACAGGCTTCCTACGAGCAGTACTTC; V gene: TRBV6-1; J gene: TRBJ2-7; D gene: TRBD1; clone size: .
CDR3 protein: CASSLVSGETQYF; CDR3 DNA: TGTGCCAGCAGCTTAGTGTCGGGAGAGACCCAGTACTTC; V gene: TRBV7-9; J gene: TRBJ2-5; D gene: .; clone size: .
CDR3 protein: CASSFPGDGNTIYF; CDR3 DNA: TGTGCCAGCAGCTTTCCAGGGGACGGAAACACCATATATTTT; V gene: TRBV5-4; J gene: TRBJ1-3; D gene: .; clone size: .
CDR3 protein: CASSPLTPTDTQYF; CDR3 DNA: TGTGCCAGCAGTCCCCTGACCCCAACGGATACGCAGTATTTT; V gene: TRBV28; J gene: TRBJ2-3; D gene: .; clone size: .
CDR3 protein: CASSATGMEDEKLFF; CDR3 DNA: TGTGCCAGCAGCGCAACAGGGATGGAGGATGAAAAACTGTTTTTT; V gene: TRBV9; J gene: TRBJ1-4; D gene: .; clone size: few
CDR3 protein: CASSIGRRNYGYTF; CDR3 DNA: TGTGCCAGTAGTATAGGTCGCAGGAACTATGGCTACACCTTC; V gene: TRBV19; J gene: TRBJ1-2; D gene: .; clone size: .
CDR3 protein: CASSERDNQPQHF; CDR3 DNA: TGTGCCAGCAGTGAGAGGGATAATCAGCCCCAGCATTTT; V gene: TRBV2; J gene: TRBJ1-5; D gene: .; clone size: few
CDR3 protein: CASSLREGQSYEQYF; CDR3 DNA: TGTGCCAGCAGCTTAAGAGAGGGACAGTCCTACGAGCAGTACTTC; V gene: TRBV7-2; J gene: TRBJ2-7; D gene: TRBD1; clone size: .
CDR3 protein: CASSVGTGYDMGEQYF; CDR3 DNA: TGCGCCAGCAGCGTGGGGACAGGGTATGATATGGGCGAGCAGTACTTC; V gene: TRBV5-1; J gene: TRBJ2-7; D gene: TRBD1; clone size: .
CDR3 protein: CASRSKRPGPSKPDQPQHF; CDR3 DNA: TGCGCCAGCAGGTCTAAGAGACCCGGGCCGTCTAAGCCAGATCAGCCCCAGCATTTT; V gene: TRBV23-1; J gene: TRBJ1-5; D gene: .; clone size: .
CDR3 protein: CASSRDRGSYEQYF; CDR3 DNA: TGCGCCAGCAGCCGGGACAGGGGGTCCTACGAGCAGTACTTC; V gene: TRBV5-1; J gene: TRBJ2-7; D gene: TRBD1; clone size: few
CDR3 protein: CASIRRGRVVYEDTEAFF; CDR3 DNA: TGTGCCAGCATAAGGAGGGGCAGGGTGGTATATGAGGACACTGAAGCTTTCTTT; V gene: TRBV6-4; J gene: TRBJ1-1; D gene: .; clone size: .
CDR3 protein: CASSPPNLLWGNEQFF; CDR3 DNA: TGTGCCAGCTCACCACCGAATCTACTCTGGGGCAATGAGCAGTTCTTC; V gene: TRBV18; J gene: TRBJ2-1; D gene: .; clone size: .
CDR3 protein: CASSPDRGTYYGYTF; CDR3 DNA: TGTGCCAGCTCACCCGACAGGGGAACGTACTATGGCTACACCTTC; V gene: TRBV18; J gene: TRBJ1-2; D gene: TRBD1; clone size: .
CDR3 protein: CASSRPPGHNTEAFF; CDR3 DNA: TGTGCCAGCAGCCGACCCCCGGGACACAACACTGAAGCTTTCTTT; V gene: TRBV5-6; J gene: TRBJ1-1; D gene: .; clone size: .
CDR3 protein: CASSQGDGSGNTIYF; CDR3 DNA: TGCGCCAGCAGCCAAGGGGACGGTTCTGGAAACACCATATATTTT; V gene: TRBV4-3; J gene: TRBJ1-3; D gene: .; clone size: .
CDR3 protein: CASSLFSDRGLKQPQHF; CDR3 DNA: TGTGCCAGCAGTTTGTTTTCGGACAGGGGGCTGAAGCAGCCCCAGCATTTT; V gene: TRBV27; J gene: TRBJ1-5; D gene: TRBD1; clone size: .
CDR3 protein: CASSQGGETQYF; CDR3 DNA: TGTGCCAGCTCTCAGGGGGGAGAGACCCAGTACTTC; V gene: TRBV6-5; J gene: TRBJ2-5; D gene: .; clone size: few
CDR3 protein: CASSFYRETQYF; CDR3 DNA: TGTGCCAGCAGCTTTTACAGAGAGACCCAGTACTTC; V gene: TRBV7-2; J gene: TRBJ2-5; D gene: .; clone size: .
CDR3 protein: CASSSRLADYQETQYF; CDR3 DNA: TGTGCCAGCAGCTCCCGACTAGCGGACTATCAAGAGACCCAGTACTTC; V gene: TRBV7-9; J gene: TRBJ2-5; D gene: TRBD2; clone size: .
CDR3 protein: CASSTGLASYNEQFF; CDR3 DNA: TGTGCCAGCAGCACCGGACTAGCGAGTTACAATGAGCAGTTCTTC; V gene: TRBV5-4; J gene: TRBJ2-1; D gene: TRBD2; clone size: .
CDR3 protein: CASSFGGVMVYEQYF; CDR3 DNA: TGTGCCAGCAGTTTTGGGGGTGTCATGGTATACGAGCAGTACTTC; V gene: TRBV28; J gene: TRBJ2-7; D gene: .; clone size: few
CDR3 protein: CATSRGQGLVIEQYF; CDR3 DNA: TGTGCCACCAGCAGGGGACAGGGGCTCGTGATCGAGCAGTACTTC; V gene: TRBV15; J gene: TRBJ2-7; D gene: TRBD1; clone size: .
CDR3 protein: CSVEGFYGGGPREQYF; CDR3 DNA: TGCAGCGTTGAAGGGTTCTACGGGGGAGGGCCGCGAGAGCAGTACTTC; V gene: TRBV29-1; J gene: TRBJ2-7; D gene: TRBD2; clone size: .
CDR3 protein: CASSSPGTGSIYFSSYNEQFF; CDR3 DNA: TGTGCCAGCAGCTCCCCAGGGACAGGATCAATTTACTTTAGCTCCTACAATGAGCAGTTCTTC; V gene: TRBV7-8; J gene: TRBJ2-1; D gene: TRBD1; clone size: few
CDR3 protein: CAISESTAYGYTF; CDR3 DNA: TGTGCCATCAGTGAGTCGACCGCTTATGGCTACACCTTC; V gene: TRBV10-3; J gene: TRBJ1-2; D gene: .; clone size: .
CDR3 protein: CASSHSGSRTDTQYF; CDR3 DNA: TGCGCCAGCAGCCACTCGGGATCCAGAACAGATACGCAGTATTTT; V gene: TRBV4-3; J gene: TRBJ2-3; D gene: .; clone size: few
CDR3 protein: CASSIHGSYEQYF; CDR3 DNA: TGTGCCAGTAGTATCCACGGTTCCTACGAGCAGTACTTC; V gene: TRBV19; J gene: TRBJ2-7; D gene: .; clone size: .
CDR3 protein: CASSAGDYGYTF; CDR3 DNA: TGTGCCAGCAGCGCAGGGGACTATGGCTACACCTTC; V gene: TRBV2; J gene: TRBJ1-2; D gene: .; clone size: few
CDR3 protein: CASTREPAVGEAFF; CDR3 DNA: TGTGCCAGCACCCGCGAGCCAGCGGTCGGTGAAGCTTTCTTT; V gene: TRBV27; J gene: TRBJ1-1; D gene: .; clone size: .
CDR3 protein: CASSFSAGMGEQYF; CDR3 DNA: TGTGCCAGCAGCTTTTCGGCGGGAATGGGCGAGCAGTACTTC; V gene: TRBV11-1; J gene: TRBJ2-7; D gene: .; clone size: few
CDR3 protein: CATSRLAAPYNEQFF; CDR3 DNA: TGTGCCACCAGCAGGTTAGCTGCACCATACAATGAGCAGTTCTTC; V gene: TRBV15; J gene: TRBJ2-1; D gene: .; clone size: few
CDR3 protein: CSYGTGGYEQYF; CDR3 DNA: TGCAGCTACGGGACAGGCGGCTACGAGCAGTACTTC; V gene: TRBV29-1; J gene: TRBJ2-7; D gene: TRBD1; clone size: few
CDR3 protein: CASSPAGDRGLETQYF; CDR3 DNA: TGTGCCAGCAGTCCGGCAGGCGACAGGGGGCTCGAGACCCAGTACTTC; V gene: TRBV28; J gene: TRBJ2-5; D gene: TRBD1; clone size: .
CDR3 protein: CASSLTLAAAGGISEQYF; CDR3 DNA: TGTGCCAGCAGCTTAACCTTGGCGGCAGCGGGAGGGATCAGCGAGCAGTACTTC; V gene: TRBV11-1; J gene: TRBJ2-7; D gene: TRBD2; clone size: .
CDR3 protein: CASSQGIVTVEETQYF; CDR3 DNA: TGTGCCAGCAGCCAGGGAATCGTGACAGTCGAGGAGACCCAGTACTTC; V gene: TRBV4-2; J gene: TRBJ2-5; D gene: .; clone size: .
CDR3 protein: CASSLEGQGYGDQYF; CDR3 DNA: TGCGCCAGCAGCTTGGAGGGGCAGGGCTACGGTGACCAGTACTTC; V gene: TRBV5-1; J gene: TRBJ2-7; D gene: .; clone size: .
CDR3 protein: CATSRDLASGSVEQFF; CDR3 DNA: TGTGCCACCAGCAGAGATTTGGCTAGCGGGTCGGTTGAGCAGTTCTTC; V gene: TRBV15; J gene: TRBJ2-1; D gene: TRBD2; clone size: few
CDR3 protein: CASSSGTAYYEQYF; CDR3 DNA: TGTGCCAGCAGTTCCGGGACAGCGTACTACGAGCAGTACTTC; V gene: TRBV28; J gene: TRBJ2-7; D gene: TRBD1; clone size: .
CDR3 protein: CASSLSRRETQYF; CDR3 DNA: TGTGCCAGCAGCTTATCCAGGAGAGAGACCCAGTACTTC; V gene: TRBV11-1; J gene: TRBJ2-5; D gene: .; clone size: .
CDR3 protein: CASSFTTGTGEGYTF; CDR3 DNA: TGTGCCAGCAGTTTTACCACCGGGACAGGGGAAGGCTACACCTTC; V gene: TRBV7-2; J gene: TRBJ1-2; D gene: TRBD1; clone size: few
CDR3 protein: CASSKTRLNTNTGELFF; CDR3 DNA: TGTGCCAGCAGTAAAACCCGGCTGAATACGAACACCGGGGAGCTGTTTTTT; V gene: TRBV11-2; J gene: TRBJ2-2; D gene: .; clone size: .
CDR3 protein: CASSLELGIETQYF; CDR3 DNA: TGTGCCAGCAGCTTAGAGTTAGGCATAGAGACCCAGTACTTC; V gene: TRBV11-2; J gene: TRBJ2-5; D gene: .; clone size: .
CDR3 protein: CASSQVVASNQPQHF; CDR3 DNA: TGTGCCAGCAGCCAAGTGGTAGCTAGCAATCAGCCCCAGCATTTT; V gene: TRBV4-2; J gene: TRBJ1-5; D gene: .; clone size: .